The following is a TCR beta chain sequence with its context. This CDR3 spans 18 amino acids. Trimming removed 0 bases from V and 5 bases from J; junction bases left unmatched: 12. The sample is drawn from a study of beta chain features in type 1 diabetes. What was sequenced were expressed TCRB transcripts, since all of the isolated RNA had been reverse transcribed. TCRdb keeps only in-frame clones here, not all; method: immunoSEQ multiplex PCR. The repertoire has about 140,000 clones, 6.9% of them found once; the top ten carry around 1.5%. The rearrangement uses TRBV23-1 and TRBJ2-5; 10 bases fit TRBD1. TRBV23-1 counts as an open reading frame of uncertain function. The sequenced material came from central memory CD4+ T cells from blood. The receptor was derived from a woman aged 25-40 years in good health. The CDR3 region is CASSQSGQGDRGKETQYF. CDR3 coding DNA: TGCGCCAGCAGTCAATCAGGTCAGGGGGACAGGGGAAAGGAGACCCAGTACTTC.